This section outlines one T cell receptor beta chain sequence together with its context. What it binds is unknown. This table comes from immunoSEQ multiplex PCR, and its TCRdb copy is limited to in-frame clones, with some not included. The sample holds about 150,000 clones, 91% seen once. Trimming removed 5 bases at V and 10 bases at J, with 15 bases between. From germline, CDR1 is LNHNV and CDR2 YYDKDF (reference sequence). CDR3 length: 13 residues. The data originate from a study of T cell responses to AZD1222 COVID-19 vaccine. Study-wide points: Baseline serostatus was positive in only six AZD1222 recipients. It should be noted that donors were predominantly white British and more often female, and clonal diversity was possibly underestimated. Nearly half of spike-specific TCRs reportedly target unmutated variant regions.

Material: peripheral blood, obtained on day 0 of AZD1222 vaccination. The gene calls are TRBV15 and TRBJ1-5; D is unresolved. This clonotype was obtained from an adult in good health. The CDR3 here is CATSQSLGGPQHF. CDR3 nucleotides: TGTGCCACCAGCCAGAGCCTGGGTGGCCCCCAGCATTTT.